This is a list of T cell receptor beta chains from one sample in a study of radiotherapy plus CTLA-4 blockade in lung cancer. Produced via immunoSEQ multiplex PCR; TCRdb's table is partial and in-frame only. The sample has tens of thousands of clones; 70% to 80% are singletons. Specimen: peripheral blood, collected from a patient treated with radiotherapy plus ipilimumab. These receptors were obtained from a human donor with non-small cell lung cancer who had a complete response to radiotherapy plus ipilimumab. Both conserved end residues are part of each CDR3. A D gene is named only where the DNA matches it firmly. Clone size is not always given. Where it is, it says once, few, many or a class for expanded clones.

abundance: .
v_gene: TRBV10-3
j_gene: TRBJ1-5
len: 15
d_gene: .
CDR3aa: CAISEIEGSNQPQHF
CDR3nt: TGTGCCATCAGTGAAATAGAGGGGAGCAATCAGCCCCAGCATTTT

abundance: once
v_gene: TRBV7-6
j_gene: TRBJ2-7
len: 12
d_gene: .
CDR3aa: CASSHRSYEQYF
CDR3nt: TGTGCCAGCAGCCACAGATCCTACGAGCAGTACTTC

abundance: .
v_gene: TRBV5-6
j_gene: TRBJ1-1
len: 15
d_gene: TRBD1
CDR3aa: CASSWRTGRATEAFF
CDR3nt: TGTGCCAGCAGCTGGCGGACAGGGAGGGCCACTGAAGCTTTCTTT

abundance: once
v_gene: TRBV15
j_gene: TRBJ2-1
len: 14
d_gene: .
CDR3aa: CATSRDAATLRQFF
CDR3nt: TGTGCCACCAGCAGAGATGCGGCCACCCTAAGGCAGTTCTTC

abundance: .
v_gene: TRBV19
j_gene: TRBJ2-1
len: 14
d_gene: .
CDR3aa: CASVGLRRDNEQFF
CDR3nt: TGTGCCAGTGTGGGCCTTAGGAGGGACAATGAGCAGTTCTTC

abundance: .
v_gene: TRBV6-4
j_gene: TRBJ1-2
len: 14
d_gene: TRBD1
CDR3aa: CASSDSNRGNGYTF
CDR3nt: TGTGCCAGCAGTGACTCGAACAGGGGCAATGGCTACACCTTC

abundance: once
v_gene: TRBV9
j_gene: TRBJ2-3
len: 16
d_gene: TRBD1
CDR3aa: CASSPQTGGHTDTQYF
CDR3nt: TGTGCCAGCAGCCCGCAGACAGGGGGCCACACAGATACGCAGTATTTT

abundance: .
v_gene: TRBV4-1
j_gene: TRBJ2-1
len: 18
d_gene: TRBD2
CDR3aa: CASSPMRLAPSSYNEQFF
CDR3nt: TGCGCCAGCAGCCCCATGCGACTAGCTCCGAGCTCCTACAATGAGCAGTTCTTC

abundance: .
v_gene: TRBV29-1
j_gene: TRBJ2-1
len: 15
d_gene: TRBD1
CDR3aa: CSVDRQGVPYNEQFF
CDR3nt: TGCAGCGTTGACCGACAGGGGGTACCCTACAATGAGCAGTTCTTC

abundance: .
v_gene: TRBV4-3
j_gene: TRBJ1-1
len: 13
d_gene: .
CDR3aa: CASSLRMNTEAFF
CDR3nt: TGCGCCAGCAGCTTACGGATGAACACTGAAGCTTTCTTT

abundance: once
v_gene: TRBV7-8
j_gene: TRBJ1-3
len: 13
d_gene: .
CDR3aa: CAGSRIGGNTIYF
CDR3nt: TGTGCCGGGTCTCGGATAGGTGGAAACACCATATATTTT

abundance: once
v_gene: TRBV18
j_gene: TRBJ1-1
len: 14
d_gene: .
CDR3aa: CASSTSDRNTEAFF
CDR3nt: TGTGCCAGCTCAACTTCGGACAGGAACACTGAAGCTTTCTTT

abundance: .
v_gene: TRBV5-1
j_gene: TRBJ2-2
len: 15
d_gene: .
CDR3aa: CASSLELVHTGELFF
CDR3nt: TGCGCCAGCAGCTTGGAGCTAGTCCACACCGGGGAGCTGTTTTTT

abundance: .
v_gene: TRBV7-8
j_gene: TRBJ2-5
len: 14
d_gene: .
CDR3aa: CASSVVRSAETQYF
CDR3nt: TGTGCCAGCAGCGTCGTGCGCTCGGCCGAGACCCAGTACTTC

abundance: .
v_gene: TRBV7-9
j_gene: TRBJ2-3
len: 14
d_gene: .
CDR3aa: CASSFNSPTDTQYF
CDR3nt: TGTGCCAGCAGCTTCAACAGTCCCACAGATACGCAGTATTTT

abundance: .
v_gene: TRBV5-5
j_gene: TRBJ1-2
len: 15
d_gene: .
CDR3aa: CASSIPSPGKDGYTF
CDR3nt: TGTGCCAGCAGCATACCAAGTCCAGGAAAGGATGGCTACACCTTC

abundance: .
v_gene: TRBV27
j_gene: TRBJ2-3
len: 15
d_gene: TRBD2
CDR3aa: CASSLSPSGGHTQYF
CDR3nt: TGTGCCAGCAGTTTATCGCCTAGCGGGGGGCATACGCAGTATTTT

abundance: .
v_gene: TRBV6-5
j_gene: TRBJ2-2
len: 14
d_gene: TRBD2
CDR3aa: CASSPGGWTGELFF
CDR3nt: TGTGCCAGCAGCCCGGGGGGGTGGACCGGGGAGCTGTTTTTT

abundance: .
v_gene: TRBV28
j_gene: TRBJ1-6
len: 16
d_gene: TRBD1
CDR3aa: CASRPGTGTYNSPLHF
CDR3nt: TGTGCCAGCAGGCCCGGGACAGGCACTTATAATTCACCCCTCCACTTT

abundance: .
v_gene: TRBV19
j_gene: TRBJ2-7
len: 16
d_gene: .
CDR3aa: CAKDRPPGHPSYEQYF
CDR3nt: TGTGCCAAAGACCGACCCCCGGGACACCCATCCTACGAGCAGTACTTC

abundance: .
v_gene: TRBV9
j_gene: TRBJ2-6
len: 14
d_gene: .
CDR3aa: CASSATHGANVLTF
CDR3nt: TGTGCCAGCAGCGCGACCCATGGGGCCAACGTCCTGACTTTC

abundance: .
v_gene: TRBV28
j_gene: TRBJ2-2
len: 13
d_gene: .
CDR3aa: CATRRFLTGELFF
CDR3nt: TGTGCCACCAGGCGGTTTCTCACCGGGGAGCTGTTTTTT

abundance: .
v_gene: TRBV5-1
j_gene: TRBJ2-7
len: 14
d_gene: .
CDR3aa: CASSLSGETYEQYF
CDR3nt: TGCGCCAGCAGCTTGTCGGGCGAAACCTACGAGCAGTACTTC

abundance: .
v_gene: TRBV6-4
j_gene: TRBJ2-2
len: 13
d_gene: .
CDR3aa: CASSRGPGGELFF
CDR3nt: TGTGCCAGCAGTCGGGGCCCCGGCGGGGAGCTGTTTTTT

abundance: .
v_gene: TRBV29-1
j_gene: TRBJ2-3
len: 16
d_gene: .
CDR3aa: CSDMAGAERNTDTQYF
CDR3nt: TGCAGCGATATGGCAGGGGCGGAGAGAAACACAGATACGCAGTATTTT

abundance: .
v_gene: TRBV6-5
j_gene: TRBJ1-2
len: 14
d_gene: .
CDR3aa: CASSYYKANYGYTF
CDR3nt: TGTGCCAGCAGTTACTACAAAGCTAACTATGGCTACACCTTC

abundance: .
v_gene: TRBV6-1
j_gene: TRBJ2-4
len: 18
d_gene: .
CDR3aa: CASSEALFPVKTGNIQYF
CDR3nt: TGTGCCAGCAGTGAAGCTCTATTTCCCGTAAAGACGGGAAACATTCAGTACTTC

abundance: .
v_gene: TRBV28
j_gene: TRBJ1-2
len: 16
d_gene: TRBD1
CDR3aa: CASSPTGVGDGIGYTF
CDR3nt: TGTGCCAGCAGTCCGACAGGGGTAGGTGACGGCATCGGCTACACCTTC

abundance: .
v_gene: TRBV18
j_gene: TRBJ2-5
len: 16
d_gene: .
CDR3aa: CASSPRWTAKAETQYF
CDR3nt: TGTGCCAGCTCACCAAGGTGGACCGCGAAGGCAGAGACCCAGTACTTC

abundance: .
v_gene: TRBV9
j_gene: TRBJ1-3
len: 14
d_gene: .
CDR3aa: CASSSGTSGNTIYF
CDR3nt: TGTGCCAGCAGCTCCGGGACCTCTGGAAACACCATATATTTT

abundance: .
v_gene: TRBV6-6
j_gene: TRBJ2-7
len: 14
d_gene: .
CDR3aa: CASSYSSSGREQYF
CDR3nt: TGTGCCAGCAGTTACTCGTCGTCGGGGCGCGAGCAGTACTTC

abundance: .
v_gene: TRBV5-8
j_gene: TRBJ2-6
len: 16
d_gene: TRBD2
CDR3aa: CASTLGGSPGANVLTF
CDR3nt: TGTGCCAGCACCCTGGGGGGGTCCCCTGGGGCCAACGTCCTGACTTTC

abundance: .
v_gene: TRBV30
j_gene: TRBJ2-1
len: 12
d_gene: .
CDR3aa: CAWSGGTAGQFF
CDR3nt: TGTGCCTGGAGTGGCGGGACAGCAGGGCAGTTCTTC

abundance: few
v_gene: TRBV4-3
j_gene: TRBJ2-3
len: 18
d_gene: .
CDR3aa: CASSQSWGTPVGADTQYF
CDR3nt: TGCGCCAGCAGCCAGAGCTGGGGGACACCGGTAGGTGCAGATACGCAGTATTTT

abundance: once
v_gene: TRBV29-1
j_gene: TRBJ1-1
len: 12
d_gene: .
CDR3aa: CSAERGNTEAFF
CDR3nt: TGCAGCGCCGAACGGGGGAACACTGAAGCTTTCTTT

abundance: once
v_gene: TRBV4-3
j_gene: TRBJ1-2
len: 15
d_gene: .
CDR3aa: CASSQELLAGNGYTF
CDR3nt: TGCGCCAGCAGCCAAGAACTTCTTGCGGGAAATGGCTACACCTTC

abundance: few
v_gene: TRBV5-1
j_gene: TRBJ2-1
len: 15
d_gene: .
CDR3aa: CASVGGKSSYNEQFF
CDR3nt: TGCGCCAGCGTTGGGGGGAAGAGCTCCTACAATGAGCAGTTCTTC

abundance: few
v_gene: TRBV4-1
j_gene: TRBJ1-2
len: 15
d_gene: TRBD1
CDR3aa: CASSFRDSANYGYTF
CDR3nt: TGCGCCAGCAGCTTCCGGGACAGCGCTAACTATGGCTACACCTTC

abundance: .
v_gene: TRBV29-1
j_gene: TRBJ2-5
len: 12
d_gene: .
CDR3aa: CSVLGNQETQYF
CDR3nt: TGCAGCGTACTGGGCAACCAAGAGACCCAGTACTTC

abundance: .
v_gene: TRBV27
j_gene: TRBJ2-3
len: 16
d_gene: TRBD2
CDR3aa: CASSLGGDSSTDTQYF
CDR3nt: TGTGCCAGCAGTTTAGGGGGGGATTCTAGCACAGATACGCAGTATTTT

abundance: .
v_gene: TRBV29-1
j_gene: TRBJ2-1
len: 13
d_gene: TRBD1
CDR3aa: CSVMGQGVAEQFF
CDR3nt: TGCAGCGTAATGGGACAGGGGGTAGCTGAGCAGTTCTTC

abundance: .
v_gene: TRBV19
j_gene: TRBJ1-5
len: 16
d_gene: .
CDR3aa: CASSIRQVGSNQPQHF
CDR3nt: TGTGCCAGTAGTATAAGGCAGGTTGGTAGCAATCAGCCCCAGCATTTT